Only a few counts were recorded for the clone carrying this T cell receptor beta chain. Its antigen is not known. The CDR3 contains 19 residues. Trimming removed 2 bases at V and 1 base at J, with 23 bases between. Germline loops: CDR1 SEHNR, CDR2 FQNEAQ (reference sequence). This specimen comes from a study of T-cell memory formation after mild COVID-19. Whole-study findings and limits: CD4/CD8 balance held among clones contracting day 15 to 85, and later expanders leaned CD4+.

After 5'RACE with constant-segment primers, TCR alpha and TCR beta cDNA libraries carrying sample barcodes and UMIs were obtained. TCRdb redid the calling of the 5' RACE reads with MiXCR, one entry per CDR3 protein. The data contain 250,000 to 350,000 distinct CDR3 sequences, approximately 19% of them singletons. Sequencing input: PBMCs or a T cell subset sorted from them (not recorded which). V is TRBV7-9 and J is TRBJ1-1; no clear D gene. The source of this sequence is a man aged 18 to 30 who had mild COVID-19 (a few samples of this study predate the infection). Cell type and time point are not known. The CDR3 is CASSLYSSRTFGGNTEAFF. The CDR3 region has the DNA TGTGCCAGCAGCTTATATTCCAGCCGGACTTTCGGTGGGAACACTGAAGCTTTCTTT. Drawing the rest from reference TRBV7-9 and TRBJ1-1, the complete variable domain is DTGVSQNPRHKITKRGQNVTFRCDPISEHNRLYWYRQTLGQGPEFLTYFQNEAQLEKSRLLSDRFSAERPKGSFSTLEIQRTEQGDSAMYLCASSLYSSRTFGGNTEAFFGQGTRLTVV.